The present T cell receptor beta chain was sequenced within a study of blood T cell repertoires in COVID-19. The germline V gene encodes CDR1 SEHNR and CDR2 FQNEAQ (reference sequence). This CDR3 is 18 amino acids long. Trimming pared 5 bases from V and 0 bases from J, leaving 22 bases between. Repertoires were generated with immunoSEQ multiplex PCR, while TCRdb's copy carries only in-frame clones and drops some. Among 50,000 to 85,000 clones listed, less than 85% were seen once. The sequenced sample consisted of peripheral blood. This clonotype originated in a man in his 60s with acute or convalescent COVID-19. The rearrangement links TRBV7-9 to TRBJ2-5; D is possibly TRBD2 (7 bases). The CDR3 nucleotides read TGTGCCAGCAGCCTACCATTGGCCGGGCGGGGGCACCAAGAGACCCAGTACTTC. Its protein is CASSLPLAGRGHQETQYF.